The T cell receptor beta chain under discussion was sequenced for a study of vaccination effects on CD4 cells after COVID-19. Sequencing was performed with immunoSEQ multiplex PCR; in TCRdb, only in-frame clones are kept and a portion is missing. The sample includes under 80,000 clones, 73% of them seen just once. Between the trimmed V and J ends, which lost 0 bases and 7 bases, there was a span of 10 bases. Germline CDR1 is GTSNPN and CDR2 is SVGIG (reference sequence). This CDR3 contains 13 residues. Points on this clone: Its antigen remains unknown.

Pools of viral peptides were used by the ViraFEST assay to expand antigen-specific CD4+ T cells ahead of sequencing. Having been cultured for roughly 11 days, the cells underwent CD4+ T cell isolation. The vaccine given was either BNT162b2 or mRNA-1273, in two doses. People in the vaccine group had not been infected with SARS-CoV-2 before, and their nucleocapsid antibodies were negative. Specimen: CD4+ T cells from PBMCs cultured with HCoV-229E spike peptides, collected after COVID-19 vaccination. The origin of this receptor is a human donor who received a COVID-19 vaccine. The rearrangement uses TRBV30 and TRBJ2-1; D is unresolved. The CDR3 coding sequence is TGTGCCTGGAGTGTAGTTTTGGTGAATGAGCAGTTCTTC. This gives the protein CAWSVVLVNEQFF.